Listed here are 28 T cell receptor beta chains from one sample, sequenced in a study of CD8 T cells in Susac syndrome. After extraction with the RNeasy kit, about 0.5 to 1 ug of the RNA was reverse transcribed using random hexamers. MiXCR, run by TCRdb on the immunoSEQ multiplex PCR reads, gives a single entry per CDR3 protein. The profile covers around 170,000 distinct CDR3 sequences, with approximately 95% appearing a single time and about 0.17% taken by the ten largest. Sequencing input: CD8+ T cells from PBMCs. The source of these receptors is a human donor with Susac syndrome.

The sample holds a few counts of this clonotype. The V and J genes are TRBV29-1 and TRBJ2-7; perhaps TRBD2 as D (6 bases). The V gene lost 1 base and the J gene lost 3 bases, with 7 bases spanning the gap. This CDR3 region has 12 residues. Germline CDR1 SQVTM, CDR2 ANQGSEA. The CDR3 sequence: CSVEGLDYEQYF. CDR3 DNA sequence: TGCAGCGTTGAAGGACTAGACTACGAGCAGTACTTC.

V is TRBV10-1 and J is TRBJ2-7; D ambiguous. Germline V gene sequence: CDR1 WNHNN, CDR2 SYGVQD (reference sequence). CDR3 size: 12 residues. Deletions cut 4 bases from V and 2 bases from J, with 6 bases between. In DNA, the CDR3 is TGCGCCAGCAGTGGCCCGACCTACGAGCAGTACTTC. Its translation is CASSGPTYEQYF.

The CDR3 bases are TGTGCCAGCAGTTTAGCCCCCAGGGGAGTAGCTTTCTTT. Its protein is CASSLAPRGVAFF. This rearrangement joins TRBV28 to TRBJ1-1; perhaps TRBD1 as D (6 bases). Germline V lookup: CDR1 MDHEN, CDR2 SYDVKM. The CDR3 has 13 residues. Trimming removed 2 bases at V and 10 bases at J, with 14 bases between.

V usage is TRBV7-2 and J usage is TRBJ2-7; no firm D call. The CDR3 totals 13 residues. With 1 base removed from V and 5 bases from J, the gap between germline ends came to 9 bases. Germline CDR1 is SGHTA and CDR2 is FQGNSA. The CDR3: CASSLVQYHEQYF. The CDR3 coding sequence is TGTGCCAGCAGCTTAGTCCAGTATCACGAGCAGTACTTC.

This clonotype was counted once. The chain is built from TRBV4-1 and TRBJ2-3; D could derive from TRBD1 or TRBD2 (7 bases each). This CDR3 contains 17 residues. Germline CDR1 reads MGHRA; CDR2 reads YSYEKL. The V gene lost 3 bases and the J gene lost 3 bases, with 19 bases spanning the gap. The CDR3 is CASSHLPGGARTDTQYF. The CDR3 DNA reads TGCGCCAGCAGCCACCTACCAGGGGGGGCGCGGACAGATACGCAGTATTTT.

The chain links TRBV7-8 to TRBJ1-6; possibly TRBD1 for D (6 bases). There are 16 residues in the CDR3. Germline-derived CDR1 and CDR2 are SGHVS and FQNEAQ. The V end was cut by 4 bases, the J end by 6 bases, with 16 bases between. CDR3 nucleotide sequence: TGTGCCAGCAGCTCGAGATCGGGGACACTTAATTCACCCCTCCACTTT. Translated: CASSSRSGTLNSPLHF.

This chain joins TRBV9 and TRBJ2-1; 13 positions agree with TRBD2. V trimming: 1 base; J trimming: 6 bases; junction bases outside the gene matches: 4. Germline values: CDR1 SGDLS, CDR2 YYNGEE. The length of the CDR3 is 16 residues. The CDR3 nucleotides read TGTGCCAGCAGCGTAATAGGGACTAGCGGGGCCAATGAGCAGTTCTTC. Translation gives CASSVIGTSGANEQFF.

This clonotype was counted once. The chain has TRBV27 and TRBJ2-5; TRBD2 agrees at 8 bases. The CDR3 runs to 14 residues. The V and J ends lost 9 bases and 5 bases, in that order; junction bases with no gene match: 11. Germline CDR1 is MNHEY and CDR2 is SMNVEV (reference sequence). Written as DNA, the CDR3 is TGTGCCAGTTCGGGGGGGCGGGGTTTTGAGACCCAGTACTTC. It translates to CASSGGRGFETQYF.

The gene calls are TRBV19 and TRBJ1-1; D might be TRBD1 (5 bases). V was shortened by 6 bases and J by 2 bases, with 10 bases between the two germline ends. CDR1 and CDR2 from the germline V gene are LNHDA and SQIVND (reference sequence). The CDR3 runs to 13 residues. CDR3 loop: CASSRTGNTEAFF. CDR3 DNA sequence: TGTGCCAGTAGCCGAACAGGTAACACTGAAGCTTTCTTT.

The chain uses TRBV6-5 and TRBJ1-1, with D unresolved. Trimming took 4 bases from V and 2 from J, leaving 8 bases between them. This CDR3 comprises 13 residues. Per the germline V gene, CDR1 is MNHEY and CDR2 is SVGAGI. The CDR3 sequence is CASSSQENTEAFF. The CDR3 DNA sequence: TGTGCCAGCAGTTCACAAGAAAACACTGAAGCTTTCTTT.

The CDR3: CASSQGGISPLHF. In DNA, the CDR3 is TGCGCCAGCAGCCAAGGAGGGATTTCACCCCTCCACTTT. The chain links TRBV4-1 to TRBJ1-6; no firm D call. V was trimmed by 1 base and J by 9 bases, leaving 7 bases between them. The germline V gene has CDR1 MGHRA and CDR2 YSYEKL. The CDR3 contains 13 residues.

The chain combines TRBV27 with TRBJ2-1, with 11 positions matching TRBD2. Germline V gene sequence: CDR1 MNHEY, CDR2 SMNVEV (reference sequence). The ends lost 6 bases at V and 9 bases at J; junction bases unmatched: 13. The CDR3 contains 16 residues. The CDR3 DNA follows: TGTGCCAGCAGCTTTAGCGGGGGGGCCTTAAGGTTTGAGCAGTTCTTC. This encodes CASSFSGGALRFEQFF.

The chain recombines TRBV7-3 with TRBJ2-1; 9 bases fit TRBD1. The germline gives CDR1 SGHTA, CDR2 FQGTGA. CDR3 length: 16 residues. V was pared by 2 bases and J by 5 bases, with 7 bases of the junction left unmatched. CDR3 protein: CASSLFQGQGNNEQFF. The CDR3 bases are TGTGCCAGCAGCTTATTTCAGGGACAGGGTAACAATGAGCAGTTCTTC.

This clonotype is a singleton in its sample. V gene TRBV25-1 combines with J gene TRBJ2-7; D remains unclear. The germline V gene has CDR1 MGHDK and CDR2 SYGVNS. The CDR3 contains 11 residues. The ends were cut back, 1 base at V and 5 bases at J, with 3 bases in the middle. CDR3 nucleotide sequence: TGTGCCAGCAGTGAATCCCACGAGCAGTACTTC. Translating gives CASSESHEQYF.

V gene TRBV3-1 combines with J gene TRBJ2-4; D not certain. V lost 4 bases and J lost 0, with 7 bases in between. The CDR3 is made up of 14 amino acids. Germline CDR1 and CDR2: LGHDT and YNNKEL (reference sequence). CDR3 residues: CASSRSEAKNIQYF. DNA of the CDR3: TGTGCCAGCAGCCGCAGCGAAGCCAAAAACATTCAGTACTTC.

This rearrangement joins TRBV27 to TRBJ2-6, with 7 bases fitting TRBD2. J was trimmed by 2 bases and V by 6 bases; bases with no gene match: 1. This CDR3 region has 14 residues. CDR1 is MNHEY and CDR2 is SMNVEV in the germline V gene (reference sequence). CDR3 loop: CASRGGTGANVLTF. Written as DNA, the CDR3 is TGTGCCAGCAGGGGGGGGACTGGGGCCAACGTCCTGACTTTC. Variable domain in full (rest from reference TRBV27 and TRBJ2-6): EAQVTQNPRYLITVTGKKLTVTCSQNMNHEYMSWYRQDPGLGLRQIYYSMNVEVTDKGDVPEGYKVSRKEKRNFPLILESPSPNQTSLYFCASRGGTGANVLTFGAGSRLTVL.

The CDR3 region has the DNA TGTGCCATCAGGAATGGGGAGACCTCTGGAAACACCATATATTTT. This gives the protein CAIRNGETSGNTIYF. The rearrangement joins TRBV10-3 to TRBJ1-3; D unclear. V shed 6 bases and J shed 0 bases, with 12 bases lying between them. The CDR3 is 15 amino acids. From germline, CDR1 is ENHRY and CDR2 SYGVKD.

The chain uses TRBV27 and TRBJ2-5; 9 positions agree with TRBD1. CDR3 length: 14 residues. V shed 5 bases and J 7 bases; nucleotides not matched to a gene: 8. CDR1 is MNHEY, CDR2 SMNVEV, per germline (reference sequence). CDR3 nucleotides: TGTGCCAGCAGTCTTTCTAGGGGACAGGGGACCCAGTACTTC. Its protein is CASSLSRGQGTQYF.

The chain joins TRBV5-1 to TRBJ2-7; 7 bases align to TRBD1. The length of the CDR3 is 14 residues. The V gene's germline CDR1 is SGHRS and CDR2 YFSETQ. The V and J ends lost 7 bases and 3 bases, in that order; junction bases with no gene match: 10. The CDR3 nucleotides read TGCGCCAGCCGAATCGGGACAGCCTACTACGAGCAGTACTTC. It encodes CASRIGTAYYEQYF.

V and J are TRBV7-9 and TRBJ2-3, with 8 bases matching TRBD2. Germline trimming cut 4 bases from V and 2 bases from J; bases unmatched to any gene: 5. The CDR3 extends over 15 amino acids. Germline values: CDR1 SEHNR, CDR2 FQNEAQ (reference sequence). The DNA for the CDR3 is TGTGCCAGCAGCTCCGGGACTAGAAACACAGATACGCAGTATTTT. This translates into CASSSGTRNTDTQYF.

V gene TRBV2 combines with J gene TRBJ2-7, with D maybe TRBD2 (6 bases). Germline CDR1 SNHLY, CDR2 FYNNEI. The CDR3 consists of 14 residues. Between the trimmed V and J ends, which lost 3 bases and 1 base, there was a span of 10 bases. CDR3 amino acids: CASSDDGGSYEQYF. Written as DNA, the CDR3 is TGTGCCAGCAGTGACGACGGGGGATCCTACGAGCAGTACTTC.

The chain recombines TRBV2 with TRBJ2-3, with 8 bases lining up with TRBD1. Trimming cost V 4 bases and J 3 bases; bases outside gene matches: 15. CDR3 length equals 18 residues. CDR1 and CDR2 from the germline V gene are SNHLY and FYNNEI. In nucleotides, the CDR3 is TGTGCCAGCAGTGTAGGAGGACCACAGGGGGTTATGACAGATACGCAGTATTTT. Protein sequence: CASSVGGPQGVMTDTQYF. The complete variable domain, with remaining parts taken from reference TRBV2 and TRBJ2-3, reads EPEVTQTPSHQVTQMGQEVILRCVPISNHLYFYWYRQILGQKVEFLVSFYNNEISEKSEIFDDQFSVERPDGSNFTLKIRSTKLEDSAMYFCASSVGGPQGVMTDTQYFGPGTRLTVL.

CDR3 coding DNA: TGTGCCAGCTCACCACAGGGACAGGGGGCCTACAATGAGCAGTTCTTC. It specifies CASSPQGQGAYNEQFF. The chain couples TRBV18 to TRBJ2-1; 11 positions match TRBD1. The ends lost 1 base at V and 2 bases at J; junction bases unmatched: 1. This CDR3 contains 16 residues. Per the germline V gene, CDR1 is KGHSH and CDR2 is LQKENI.

The CDR3 nucleotides read TGTGCCAGTATGATGGGGTATGAGGAAAAACTGTTTTTT. Translated: CASMMGYEEKLFF. This rearrangement joins TRBV19 to TRBJ1-4; no clear D gene. Trimming pared 7 bases from V and 8 bases from J, leaving 14 bases between. CDR3 length equals 13 residues. The germline CDR1 and CDR2 sequences are LNHDA and SQIVND (reference sequence).

This clonotype was seen a handful of times. This chain connects TRBV13 to TRBJ2-7; D unresolved. V was shortened by 1 base and J by 5 bases, with 3 bases between the two germline ends. This CDR3 contains 11 residues. Per the germline V gene, CDR1 is PRHDT and CDR2 is FYEKMQ (reference sequence). CDR3 DNA sequence: TGTGCCAGCAGCTTAGACCACGAGCAGTACTTC. Encoded protein: CASSLDHEQYF. Drawing the rest from reference TRBV13 and TRBJ2-7, the complete variable domain is AAGVIQSPRHLIKEKRETATLKCYPIPRHDTVYWYQQGPGQDPQFLISFYEKMQSDKGSIPDRFSAQQFSDYHSELNMSSLELGDSALYFCASSLDHEQYFGPGTRLTVT.

This chain links TRBV2 with TRBJ2-1; a possible D gene is TRBD1 (6 bases). Germline V gene lookup returns CDR1 SNHLY and CDR2 FYNNEI. Trimming removed 3 bases at V and 6 bases at J, with 15 bases between. The length of the CDR3 is 15 residues. Here the CDR3 DNA reads TGTGCCAGCAGTGATACGGATTTAGGGGGCAATGAGCAGTTCTTC. Protein: CASSDTDLGGNEQFF.

The chain couples TRBV2 to TRBJ1-2; D remains unclear. The CDR3 is 16 amino acids. Germline-derived CDR1 and CDR2 are SNHLY and FYNNEI. V shed 2 bases and J shed 4 bases, with 17 bases lying between them. The chain's CDR3 is CASSERSRGGTYGYTF. In nucleotides, the CDR3 is TGTGCCAGCAGTGAAAGGAGTAGAGGCGGAACCTATGGCTACACCTTC.

This chain links TRBV6-6 with TRBJ2-2, with 8 bases lining up with TRBD2. The CDR3 contains 15 residues. Trimming cost V 4 bases and J 7 bases; bases outside gene matches: 8. The germline V gene encodes CDR1 MNHNY and CDR2 SVGAGI (reference sequence). This CDR3 is CASSSDGGEGGELFF. CDR3 bases: TGTGCCAGCAGTTCTGACGGGGGGGAAGGCGGGGAGCTGTTTTTT.